This TCR beta chain stems from a study of T-cell reconstitution after alpha-beta-depleted transplantation in children (dated by TCRdb to the mid-2010s). In terms of the full investigation: Using TCR repertoire profiling, the study followed T-cell immune reconstitution in a quantitative way in children after TCRalphabeta/CD19-depleted allogeneic hematopoietic cell transplantation.

A distance of 10 bases separates the germline ends of V and J, which lose 0 bases and 4 bases respectively. Including the terminal cysteine and phenylalanine, the CDR3 comprises 15 residues. The entry retains the CDR3 DNA only, 45 bases that are in frame from base 1. Via the germline V gene, CDR1 is SGHAT and CDR2 FQNNGV. This clonotype was recorded many times. Its cognate antigen has yet to be identified. The record has no base qualities; no much larger clone is one base away. Receptor amplification or capture employed PCR. The instrument given in TCRdb is Illumina HiSeq 2500. To normalize quantification of the TCRbeta repertoire, the TCR libraries were built with molecular barcoding that relied on unique molecular identifiers. Using fastp trimming at Q25 and MiXCR clonotype assembly, TCRdb reanalyzed the public sequencing data and kept in-frame beta chains. Rows are combined by CDR3 protein, so each entry shows the most common genes and DNA. The sample yields a few hundred thousand distinct CDR3 sequences; over 9% were counted once. The top ten clones comprise 2% to 3% of the sample.

This TCR derives from a human donor who donated a stem cell graft to a child with acute lymphoblastic leukemia. The sequence is built from TRBV11-2 and TRBJ2-1; no confident D gene assignment can be made. Sequences were derived from PBMCs from the stem cell graft donor, sampled from the stem cell graft. The nucleotide sequence reads TGTGCCAGCAGCTTAGACACCGGCCGATACAATGAGCAGTTCTTC. It translates to CASSLDTGRYNEQFF.